These 9 T cell receptor beta chains originate from one sample sequenced in a study of blood T cell repertoires in COVID-19. Data came from immunoSEQ multiplex PCR; TCRdb stores just in-frame clones and leaves some out. This sample has 180,000 or so clones, with approximately 88% found just once. The specimen sequenced was PBMCs or T cells enriched from blood (not recorded which). All receptors derive from a woman aged 55 to 70 who had recovered from COVID-19.

This chain links TRBV9 with TRBJ1-4; 8 bases are shared with TRBD1. V lost 4 bases and J lost 5; bases outside the gene matches: 7. This CDR3 region has 15 residues. The germline gives CDR1 SGDLS, CDR2 YYNGEE. This CDR3 is CASSPMDRVNEKLFF. The CDR3, as DNA: TGTGCCAGCAGCCCCATGGACAGGGTCAATGAAAAACTGTTTTTT.

The J gene is TRBJ1-5, the V gene TRBV27, with D possibly TRBD1 on 6 matching bases. Trimming removed 8 bases at V and 2 bases at J, with 13 bases between. Germline values: CDR1 MNHEY, CDR2 SMNVEV (reference sequence). The CDR3 is 14 residues long. The CDR3 reads CASCPRGGNQPQHF. CDR3 DNA sequence: TGTGCCAGCTGTCCCAGGGGAGGCAATCAGCCCCAGCATTTT.

This rearrangement joins TRBV7-9 to TRBJ1-5; D might be TRBD1 (6 bases). Germline V gene data show CDR1 as SEHNR and CDR2 as FQNEAQ (reference sequence). V shed 8 bases and J shed 4 bases, with 12 bases lying between them. The length of the CDR3 is 13 residues. In DNA, the CDR3 is TGTGCCAGCCAGGGGACGGGAAATCAGCCCCAGCATTTT. Translation: CASQGTGNQPQHF.

The chain joins TRBV2 to TRBJ2-5; D is perhaps TRBD1 (5 bases). The germline V and J ends were trimmed by 2 bases and 5 bases, with 9 bases remaining between them. This CDR3 comprises 13 residues. CDR1 is SNHLY and CDR2 is FYNNEI in the germline V gene. The CDR3 sequence is CASSEQGWETQYF. The CDR3 DNA sequence: TGTGCCAGCAGTGAACAGGGATGGGAGACCCAGTACTTC.

J is TRBJ2-7 and V is TRBV29-1; 9 positions agree with TRBD1. Germline values: CDR1 SQVTM, CDR2 ANQGSEA. The CDR3 is 13 residues long. The V segment lost 7 bases and the J segment 6 bases; nucleotides outside the gene matches: 10. In DNA, the CDR3 is TGCAGCGGGACCGGGACAGGGCCTCGCGAGCAGTACTTC. Translation: CSGTGTGPREQYF.

The V gene is TRBV5-1, the J gene TRBJ1-2; D ambiguous. Per germline, CDR1 SGHRS and CDR2 YFSETQ. Deletions cut 5 bases from V and 4 bases from J, with 9 bases between. The CDR3 loop spans 12 amino acids. In nucleotides, the CDR3 is TGCGCCAGCAGGGAGGTCAGCTATGGCTACACCTTC. It translates to CASREVSYGYTF.

The chain couples TRBV2 to TRBJ1-1, with D possibly TRBD1 on 6 matching bases. V was cut by 6 bases and J by 1 base, with 9 bases left in between. Germline CDR1 reads SNHLY; CDR2 reads FYNNEI. The CDR3 is 13 residues long. In nucleotides, the CDR3 is TGTGCCAGCAGATACAGGGAGAACACTGAAGCTTTCTTT. Its protein is CASRYRENTEAFF.

The V and J genes are TRBV28 and TRBJ1-2; weak D call: TRBD1 (6 bases). Germline V gene data show CDR1 as MDHEN and CDR2 as SYDVKM. The CDR3 loop spans 19 amino acids. Trimming removed 4 bases at V and 0 bases at J, with 24 bases between. The CDR3 reads CASSSPPGGGGQTNYGYTF. Here the CDR3 DNA reads TGTGCCAGCAGTTCCCCCCCGGGGGGGGGCGGCCAGACTAACTATGGCTACACCTTC.

The CDR3 DNA sequence: TGTGCCAGCAGATGGACTAGGGCCACCGGGGAGCTGTTTTTT. Protein product: CASRWTRATGELFF. This chain joins TRBV28 and TRBJ2-2, with 7 bases aligning to TRBD2. V shed 6 bases and J 4 bases; nucleotides not matched to a gene: 5. The CDR3 length is 14 residues. CDR1 and CDR2 (germline): MDHEN, SYDVKM.